This entry lists 9 T cell receptor beta chains sequenced from one sample in a study of T cells after yellow fever vaccination. TCRdb passed the 5' RACE reads through MiXCR, listing each CDR3 protein once. The repertoire holds approximately 550,000 distinct CDR3 sequences, with 15% to 20% as singletons. The sequencing here drew on PBMCs, taken 15 days after the yellow fever booster vaccination. The receptors stem from a man younger than 45 who received the YFV17D yellow fever vaccine.

This clonotype has just a few counts. The chain recombines TRBV7-2 with TRBJ2-3; possibly TRBD2 for D (6 bases). The CDR3 is made up of 14 amino acids. V gave up 2 bases and J gave up 3 bases, with 9 bases separating them. Germline V gene lookup returns CDR1 SGHTA and CDR2 FQGNSA. CDR3 nucleotide sequence: TGTGCCAGCAGCTTAATGGAGGGGACAGATACGCAGTATTTT. This sequence encodes CASSLMEGTDTQYF.

This clonotype appeared many times. The chain recombines TRBV28 with TRBJ2-7; 9 nucleotides line up with TRBD2. V lost 6 bases, J lost 2 bases, and 8 bases stayed unmatched. The CDR3 runs to 15 residues. Germline V CDR1 and CDR2: MDHEN, SYDVKM. The CDR3 DNA reads TGTGCCAGCAGCTTGGCGGGGGGGGAGGCCTACGAGCAGTACTTC. This translates into CASSLAGGEAYEQYF.

The chain has TRBV20-1 and TRBJ1-2; D gene ambiguous. The V end was cut by 6 bases, the J end by 1 base, with 18 bases between. Germline V gene lookup returns CDR1 DFQATT and CDR2 SNEGSKA (reference sequence). The length of the CDR3 is 15 residues. CDR3 protein: CSAKMTLTDNYGYTF. CDR3 coding DNA: TGCAGTGCCAAGATGACACTGACTGATAACTATGGCTACACCTTC.

This chain links TRBV10-2 with TRBJ2-4; 7 bases fit TRBD2. This CDR3 has 14 residues. V shed 6 bases and J 8 bases; nucleotides not matched to a gene: 10. CDR1 is WSHSY, CDR2 SAAADI, per germline. The CDR3 sequence is CASRPRGSHDIQYF. CDR3 bases: TGCGCCAGCAGGCCGCGGGGGAGTCACGACATTCAGTACTTC.

The chain joins TRBV14 to TRBJ2-3, with no clear D. V was trimmed by 2 bases and J by 3 bases, leaving 12 bases between them. The CDR3 loop spans 15 amino acids. Germline assignment: CDR1 SGHDN and CDR2 FVKESK. CDR3 DNA sequence: TGTGCCAGCAGCCAAACAACCCCTAGGACAGATACGCAGTATTTT. Protein sequence: CASSQTTPRTDTQYF.

The V call is TRBV11-2, the J call TRBJ1-1, with D unclear. This CDR3 comprises 12 residues. Deletions cut 5 bases from V and 10 bases from J, with 14 bases between. The germline CDR1 and CDR2 sequences are SGHAT and FQNNGV. CDR3 bases: TGTGCCAGCAGCCCCAGTTGGGCGGGAGCTTTCTTT. Translating gives CASSPSWAGAFF.

V gene TRBV4-3 combines with J gene TRBJ2-2; D is ambiguous. This CDR3 has 13 residues. V lost 0 bases and J lost 6, with 5 bases in between. Germline values: CDR1 LGHNA, CDR2 YSLEER. CDR3: CASSQDLPGELFF. The CDR3 DNA follows: TGCGCCAGCAGCCAAGATCTCCCCGGGGAGCTGTTTTTT.

The chain recombines TRBV27 with TRBJ2-7, with unresolved D. This CDR3 is 13 amino acids long. V was pared by 10 bases and J by 0 bases, with 13 bases between. The germline CDR1 and CDR2 sequences are MNHEY and SMNVEV (reference sequence). The CDR3 protein is CATQGRSSYEQYF. In DNA, the CDR3 is TGTGCCACCCAAGGACGGAGCTCCTACGAGCAGTACTTC.

This clonotype was detected a few times. This chain connects TRBV20-1 to TRBJ2-2; 9 nucleotides match TRBD2. Germline assignment: CDR1 DFQATT and CDR2 SNEGSKA (reference sequence). This CDR3 has 15 residues. Trimming at V came to 1 base and at J to 5 bases, leaving 5 bases not matched to a gene. The CDR3 nucleotides read TGCAGTGCTAGAGGCGGTAGCGGGAGTACCGGGGAGCTGTTTTTT. Amino acid sequence: CSARGGSGSTGELFF.